The T cell receptor (beta chain) described here comes from a study of radiation and T cells in renal cell carcinoma. Notes on the study in general: From baseline, blood top tumor clonotypes peaked at 2 weeks post-radiation. Pretreatment tumor biopsies were lacking, so baseline clonotypes are unknown.

Germline V CDR1 and CDR2: SGHNT, YYREEE (reference sequence). This CDR3 has 14 residues. V was pared by 7 bases and J by 1 base, with 7 bases of the junction left unmatched. Regarding time point: blood 2 weeks post-SBRT. Regarding treatment: 15 Gy SBRT to primary tumor, nephrectomy 4 weeks later. Radiation-treated patients gave blood at baseline, week 2 and week 4. Only in-frame clones appear in the TCRdb table, and some are missing; sequencing was by immunoSEQ multiplex PCR. The sample shows tens of thousands of clones, more than 80% of them seen only once. A word on this clone: Its matching antigen is unknown.

This rearrangement joins TRBV5-4 to TRBJ1-1; TRBD1 matches at 7 bases. The TCR comes from a woman in her 70s with renal cell carcinoma. The sample was blood, taken from a patient whose treatment included radiotherapy and nephrectomy. The CDR3, as DNA: TGTGCCAGCTACGAGACAGGGACGAACACTGAAGCTTTCTTT. Protein product: CASYETGTNTEAFF.